A selection of T cell receptor beta chains follows, all from one sample in a study of OX40 agonist ivuxolimab in advanced cancers. This table comes from immunoSEQ multiplex PCR, and its TCRdb copy is limited to in-frame clones, with some not included. The table includes some 69,000 clones, about four fifths detected once. The starting material was CD4+ or CD8+ T cells sorted from blood, obtained in a trial of the OX40 agonist ivuxolimab. All receptors derive from an adult with an advanced solid tumor such as melanoma, head and neck, liver or kidney cancer. The CDR3 runs from the conserved cysteine through the conserved F or W. The D gene is left open where the match is weak. Clone size is given for some rows only: seen once, a few or many times, or a class if the clone is expanded.

>TRBV6-6|TRBJ2-1|.|.
CASLQGGGTGQFF
TGTGCCAGCCTGCAAGGTGGCGGGACGGGGCAGTTCTTC
>TRBV7-2|TRBJ2-3|.|.
CASSSTSFGTDTQYF
TGTGCCAGCAGCTCGACTAGTTTCGGCACAGATACGCAGTATTTT
>TRBV4-2|TRBJ2-7|TRBD2|.
CASSQRGGLAGLEQYF
TGTGCCAGCAGCCAAAGGGGGGGACTAGCGGGCCTCGAGCAGTACTTC
>TRBV9|TRBJ2-1|.|.
CASSTQGTIKQFF
TGTGCCAGCAGCACCCAGGGGACTATAAAGCAGTTCTTC
>TRBV7-2|TRBJ2-3|TRBD2|.
CASSSGTSGVTQYF
TGTGCCAGCAGCTCAGGGACTAGCGGTGTTACGCAGTATTTT
>TRBV29-1|TRBJ1-2|TRBD1|.
CSVEQGVGGYTF
TGCAGCGTTGAACAGGGGGTAGGGGGCTACACCTTC
>TRBV30|TRBJ1-2|.|.
CAWSVLGGRGYTF
TGTGCCTGGAGTGTACTGGGGGGCAGGGGCTACACCTTC
>TRBV5-5|TRBJ1-1|.|once
CASSSIHSNTEAFF
TGTGCCAGCAGCTCTATCCACTCGAACACTGAAGCTTTCTTT
>TRBV5-5|TRBJ1-2|.|.
CASSSGGGSGEGGYTF
TGTGCCAGCAGCTCCGGCGGGGGGTCCGGGGAGGGCGGCTACACCTTC
>TRBV2|TRBJ2-7|.|.
CASSEYLGHQYEQYF
TGTGCCAGCAGTGAATATTTAGGCCACCAGTACGAGCAGTACTTC
>TRBV6-6|TRBJ2-7|.|.
CASRANPTSLEQYF
TGTGCCAGCAGGGCGAACCCGACCTCCCTCGAGCAGTACTTC
>TRBV16|TRBJ2-1|TRBD2|.
CASSQSGASGSREQFF
TGTGCCAGCAGCCAATCCGGGGCTAGCGGGAGTCGTGAGCAGTTCTTC
>TRBV5-1|TRBJ2-2|.|once
CASSTGRRNTGELFF
TGCGCCAGCAGCACGGGACGGAGGAACACCGGGGAGCTGTTTTTT
>TRBV5-1|TRBJ2-7|.|.
CASSPEGGGEQYF
TGCGCCAGCAGCCCGGAGGGGGGGGGCGAGCAGTACTTC
>TRBV6-5|TRBJ1-1|TRBD1|.
CASSYQQGATEAFF
TGTGCCAGCAGTTACCAACAGGGGGCAACTGAAGCTTTCTTT
>TRBV4-1|TRBJ1-4|.|.
CASSQTSFGGGNEKLFF
TGCGCCAGCAGCCAAACCTCCTTCGGGGGGGGAAATGAAAAACTGTTTTTT
>TRBV19|TRBJ2-3|TRBD2|.
CASSRGLALDTQYF
TGTGCCAGTAGTAGGGGACTAGCGTTAGATACGCAGTATTTT
>TRBV20-1|TRBJ2-2|.|.
CSARTGELFF
TGCAGTGCTAGAACCGGGGAGCTGTTTTTT
>TRBV6-5|TRBJ1-2|.|.
CASSYSSTTKTYGYTF
TGTGCCAGCAGTTACTCGAGTACAACCAAGACCTATGGCTACACCTTC
>TRBV5-8|TRBJ2-7|TRBD1|few
CASSLGTGGYSYEQYF
TGTGCCAGCAGCTTGGGGACAGGGGGCTACTCCTACGAGCAGTACTTC
>TRBV4-2|TRBJ1-2|.|.
CASSQDPGANYGYTF
TGTGCCAGCAGCCAAGATCCGGGCGCTAACTATGGCTACACCTTC
>TRBV5-4|TRBJ1-1|.|.
CASSLDPAWNTEAFF
TGTGCCAGCAGCTTAGACCCAGCCTGGAACACTGAAGCTTTCTTT
>TRBV2|TRBJ2-1|.|few
CASHSGSRVGNEQFF
TGTGCCAGCCACTCGGGGAGCCGCGTCGGCAATGAGCAGTTCTTC
>TRBV5-1|TRBJ1-1|.|.
CASRAGALNTEAFF
TGCGCCAGCAGGGCGGGGGCCTTGAACACTGAAGCTTTCTTT
>TRBV18|TRBJ2-1|TRBD2|once
CASSPPRTSDYNEQFF
TGTGCCAGCTCACCTCCTCGGACTAGCGATTACAATGAGCAGTTCTTC
>TRBV19|TRBJ2-1|.|.
CASSIGASSYNEQFF
TGTGCCAGTAGTATAGGTGCAAGCTCCTACAATGAGCAGTTCTTC
>TRBV30|TRBJ2-1|.|.
CAWSRDRLNEQFF
TGTGCCTGGAGCCGGGACCGCCTGAATGAGCAGTTCTTC
>TRBV18|TRBJ2-7|.|.
CASSGTSSSYEQYF
TGTGCCAGCTCAGGGACCTCCAGCTCCTACGAGCAGTACTTC
>TRBV11-2|TRBJ2-1|TRBD2|.
CASSLGPGTSGFNEQFF
TGTGCCAGCAGCTTAGGTCCCGGGACTAGCGGGTTCAATGAGCAGTTCTTC
>TRBV10-3|TRBJ2-7|TRBD2|.
CATGLADAYEQYF
TGTGCCACAGGACTAGCGGACGCCTACGAGCAGTACTTC
>TRBV5-8|TRBJ2-1|TRBD2|once
CASSFNGGGPGDEQFF
TGTGCCAGCAGCTTTAACGGCGGGGGGCCGGGGGATGAGCAGTTCTTC
>TRBV11-3|TRBJ2-7|TRBD2|.
CASSLDGRKHEQYF
TGTGCCAGCAGCTTAGACGGGAGGAAACACGAGCAGTACTTC
>TRBV10-2|TRBJ2-5|.|.
CASSDDSQETQYF
TGCGCCAGCAGTGATGACAGCCAAGAGACCCAGTACTTC
>TRBV5-8|TRBJ2-2|.|.
CASSPREGYSGELFF
TGTGCCAGCAGCCCACGAGAAGGTTATTCCGGGGAGCTGTTTTTT
>TRBV6-5|TRBJ2-1|TRBD1|.
CASTRDREQFF
TGTGCCAGCACCCGGGACAGGGAGCAGTTCTTC
>TRBV18|TRBJ1-5|.|.
CASSSGLNQPQHF
TGTGCCAGCTCCTCAGGTCTCAATCAGCCCCAGCATTTT
>TRBV28|TRBJ2-2|TRBD2|.
CASTPPGLAGMTGELFF
TGTGCCAGCACCCCCCCGGGACTAGCGGGAATGACCGGGGAGCTGTTTTTT
>TRBV30|TRBJ1-1|.|.
CAWKTGPRAFF
TGTGCCTGGAAAACAGGCCCTCGGGCTTTCTTT
>TRBV4-1|TRBJ2-3|TRBD1|.
CASSYRGQPTDTQYF
TGCGCCAGCAGTTACAGGGGGCAGCCCACAGATACGCAGTATTTT
>TRBV11-2|TRBJ2-7|.|.
CASSLGGSSQTYEQYF
TGTGCCAGCAGCTTAGGTGGTTCCTCGCAAACCTACGAGCAGTACTTC
>TRBV28|TRBJ2-2|TRBD1|.
CASRGQGRTGELFF
TGTGCCAGCAGAGGACAGGGGAGGACCGGGGAGCTGTTTTTT